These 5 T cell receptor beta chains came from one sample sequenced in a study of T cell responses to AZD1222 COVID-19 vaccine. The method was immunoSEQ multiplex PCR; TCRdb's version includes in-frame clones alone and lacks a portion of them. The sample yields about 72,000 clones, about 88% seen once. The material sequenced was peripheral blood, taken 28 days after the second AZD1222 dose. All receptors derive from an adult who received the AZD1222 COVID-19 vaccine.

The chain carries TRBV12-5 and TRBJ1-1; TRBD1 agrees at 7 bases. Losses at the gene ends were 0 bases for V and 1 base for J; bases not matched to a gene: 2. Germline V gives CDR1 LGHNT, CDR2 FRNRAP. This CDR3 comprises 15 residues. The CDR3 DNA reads TGTGCTAGTGGTTTGGTTCGGACAGGGAACACTGAAGCTTTCTTT. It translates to CASGLVRTGNTEAFF. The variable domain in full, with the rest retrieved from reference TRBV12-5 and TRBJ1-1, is DARVTQTPRHKVTEMGQEVTMRCQPILGHNTVFWYRQTMMQGLELLAYFRNRAPLDDSGMPKDRFSAEMPDATLATLKIQPSEPRDSAVYFCASGLVRTGNTEAFFGQGTRLTVV.

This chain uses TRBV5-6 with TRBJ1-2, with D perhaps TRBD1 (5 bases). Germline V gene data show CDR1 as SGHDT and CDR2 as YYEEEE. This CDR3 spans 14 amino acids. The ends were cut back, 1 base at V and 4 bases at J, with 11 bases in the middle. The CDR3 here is CASSLTQGTYGYTF. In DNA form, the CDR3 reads TGTGCCAGCAGCTTGACTCAGGGAACCTATGGCTACACCTTC.

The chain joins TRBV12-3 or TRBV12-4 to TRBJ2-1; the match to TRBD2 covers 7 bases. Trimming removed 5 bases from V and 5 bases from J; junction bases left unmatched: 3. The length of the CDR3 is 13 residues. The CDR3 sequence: CASSPGTNNEQFF. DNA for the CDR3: TGTGCCAGCAGTCCCGGGACTAACAATGAGCAGTTCTTC.

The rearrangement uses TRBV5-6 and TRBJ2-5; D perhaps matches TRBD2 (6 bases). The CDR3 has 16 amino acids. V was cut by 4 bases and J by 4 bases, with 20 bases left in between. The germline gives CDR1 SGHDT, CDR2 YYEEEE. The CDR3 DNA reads TGTGCCAGCAGCCTAGAGACGGGGGACGGCGGAGAGACCCAGTACTTC. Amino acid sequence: CASSLETGDGGETQYF.

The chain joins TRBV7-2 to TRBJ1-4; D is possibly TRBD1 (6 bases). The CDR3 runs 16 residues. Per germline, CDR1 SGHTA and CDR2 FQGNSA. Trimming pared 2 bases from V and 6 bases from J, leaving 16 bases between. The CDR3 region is CASSLPSEGGYEKLFF. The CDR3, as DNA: TGTGCCAGCAGCTTACCTTCGGAAGGGGGATATGAAAAACTGTTTTTT. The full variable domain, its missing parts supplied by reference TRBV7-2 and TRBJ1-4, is GAGVSQSPSNKVTEKGKDVELRCDPISGHTALYWYRQSLGQGLEFLIYFQGNSAPDKSGLPSDRFSAERTGGSVSTLTIQRTQQEDSAVYLCASSLPSEGGYEKLFFGSGTQLSVL.